This T cell receptor (beta chain) emerged from a study of blood T cells in healthy people across ages. With a J-beta primer mix and a sample-barcoded 5' primer, a second PCR ran about 7 to 12 cycles. Every individual sample yielded 2.5 million or more paired-end reads (each containing CDR3). TCRdb processed the 5' RACE reads anew with MiXCR; each CDR3 protein has one entry. The table includes fewer than 1 million distinct CDR3 sequences, around 43% detected once. This CDR3 has 13 residues. Looked up from germline, CDR1 is SGDLS and CDR2 is YYNGEE. Trimming removed 3 bases from V and 3 bases from J, with 9 bases in between.

This receptor was obtained from a man aged 60-69 years in good health. The chain recombines TRBV9 with TRBJ1-2; unclear D gene. Sequenced sample: blood. CDR3 sequence (DNA): TGTGCCAGCAGCGCAGCCGGGGACTATGGCTACACCTTC. It translates to CASSAAGDYGYTF.